The 15 T cell receptor beta chains presented below share a single source sample, sequenced in a study of identical twins. Via MiXCR, TCRdb re-called the 5' RACE reads, giving one row per CDR3 protein. The table records a few hundred thousand distinct CDR3 sequences, 9.6% of them present only once. The same data also contributed to another study, on yellow fever vaccine responses in identical twins.

Sequencing used PBMCs. These receptors originate from a woman between 18 and 29 years old in good health.

This clonotype was detected a few times. The chain combines TRBV12-3 or TRBV12-4 with TRBJ2-3; a weak D match, TRBD2 (7 bases). Deletions cut 11 bases from V and 8 bases from J, with 23 bases between. The CDR3 is made up of 14 amino acids. CDR3 loop: CAASGPLIGGTQYF. In nucleotides, the CDR3 is TGTGCCGCTAGCGGTCCACTCATAGGGGGTACGCAGTATTTT.

This clonotype was picked up a small number of times. V is TRBV25-1 and J is TRBJ2-5, with D perhaps assigned TRBD1 or TRBD2 (5 bases each). CDR1 MGHDK and CDR2 SYGVNS come from the germline V gene. The CDR3 runs 15 residues. Trimming stripped 5 bases from V and 7 bases from J, with 20 bases between. CDR3 amino acids: CASSTWDPGFGTQYF. DNA for the CDR3: TGTGCCAGCAGTACCTGGGACCCGGGATTTGGGACCCAGTACTTC.

The chain recombines TRBV6-1 with TRBJ2-6; 11 bases fit TRBD2. CDR1 is MNHNS and CDR2 is SASEGT in the germline V gene. The CDR3 contains 17 residues. J was trimmed by 1 base and V by 8 bases; bases with no gene match: 7. This chain's CDR3 is CASGHSGGASGANVLTF. Here the CDR3 DNA reads TGTGCCAGCGGCCATAGCGGGGGGGCATCTGGGGCCAACGTCCTGACTTTC.

The table lists this clonotype with a few counts. The chain employs TRBV20-1 and TRBJ1-1, with D possibly TRBD1 on 5 matching bases. Between the trimmed V and J ends, which lost 6 bases and 2 bases, there was a span of 19 bases. CDR3 length equals 15 residues. Germline CDR1 DFQATT, CDR2 SNEGSKA (reference sequence). In DNA form, the CDR3 reads TGCAGTGCCCCCGGGGGTGGGAGCCAAAACACTGAAGCTTTCTTT. Amino acid sequence: CSAPGGGSQNTEAFF.

This clonotype appeared many times. The V and J genes are TRBV4-1 and TRBJ2-2, with 12 bases identical to TRBD2. The CDR3 totals 19 residues. Per the germline V gene, CDR1 is MGHRA and CDR2 is YSYEKL. The junction had 8 bases not matched to a gene; V was cut back by 0 bases and J by 3 bases. CDR3 sequence: CASSQDTLAGGAYTGELFF. The CDR3, as DNA: TGCGCCAGCAGCCAAGATACACTAGCGGGAGGTGCTTACACCGGGGAGCTGTTTTTT.

This clonotype occurred many times. The J gene is TRBJ2-7, the V gene TRBV5-6; 7 bases are a match to TRBD1. V was clipped by 0 bases and J by 4 bases; unmatched bases: 7. This CDR3 region has 15 residues. Germline V CDR1 and CDR2: SGHDT, YYEEEE. The CDR3 loop reads CASSLARGRIYEQYF. The CDR3 DNA is TGTGCCAGCAGCTTGGCTAGGGGGCGGATTTACGAGCAGTACTTC. Full variable domain (rest looked up from reference TRBV5-6 and TRBJ2-7): DAGVTQSPTHLIKTRGQQVTLRCSPKSGHDTVSWYQQALGQGPQFIFQYYEEEERQRGNFPDRFSGHQFPNYSSELNVNALLLGDSALYLCASSLARGRIYEQYFGPGTRLTVT.

DNA of the CDR3: TGTGCCAGCACCTCGGGGGGGAATACGCAGTATTTT. The encoded protein is CASTSGGNTQYF. This rearrangement joins TRBV25-1 to TRBJ2-3, with 8 positions matching TRBD2. Trimming cost V 7 bases and J 7 bases; bases outside gene matches: 4. Looked up from germline, CDR1 is MGHDK and CDR2 is SYGVNS. This CDR3 has 12 amino acids.

V gene TRBV6-1 combines with J gene TRBJ2-5; 13 positions agree with TRBD2. Germline CDR1 MNHNS, CDR2 SASEGT. This CDR3 spans 13 amino acids. The CDR3 DNA reads TGTGCTACTAGCGGGGGGGCTGATGAGACCCAGTACTTC. This sequence encodes CATSGGADETQYF.

The J gene is TRBJ2-5, the V gene TRBV11-3; D is unresolved. Germline V gives CDR1 SGHNT, CDR2 YENEEA. Trimming removed 3 bases at V and 5 bases at J, with 10 bases between. CDR3 length: 13 residues. CDR3 sequence (DNA): TGTGCCAGCAGCTTGCGGTCGGAGGAGACCCAGTACTTC. Amino acid sequence: CASSLRSEETQYF.

J is TRBJ1-5 and V is TRBV18; D is undetermined. V was pared by 4 bases and J by 1 base, with 11 bases between. The V gene's germline CDR1 is KGHSH and CDR2 LQKENI. This CDR3 region has 15 residues. The CDR3 region has the DNA TGTGCCAGCTCACTAAAGGACGGCAGCAATCAGCCCCAGCATTTT. It codes for CASSLKDGSNQPQHF.

This clonotype showed up just a few times. The chain uses TRBV12-3 or TRBV12-4 and TRBJ1-2; no clear D gene. Trimming removed 6 bases at V and 0 bases at J, with 14 bases between. The CDR3 covers 15 residues. CDR3 loop: CASSQRRGTNYGYTF. CDR3 in DNA: TGTGCCAGCAGCCAAAGACGGGGAACTAACTATGGCTACACCTTC.

The rearrangement joins TRBV14 to TRBJ2-7; 8 positions match TRBD2. V dropped 5 bases and J dropped 2; count of bases not matched to a gene: 14. The CDR3 spans 17 residues. CDR1 is SGHDN, CDR2 FVKESK, per germline. CDR3 bases: TGTGCCAGCAGCAGCTCAAAACCCACTAGCGGTACCTACGAGCAGTACTTC. Translation: CASSSSKPTSGTYEQYF.

The chain's CDR3 is CASILPEGWFTDTQYF. The CDR3 nucleotides are TGCGCCAGCATTCTCCCCGAGGGTTGGTTCACAGATACGCAGTATTTT. The V gene is TRBV5-1, the J gene TRBJ2-3, with a weak D call TRBD2 (5 bases). CDR1 and CDR2 (germline): SGHRS, YFSETQ. CDR3 length: 16 amino acids. V gave up 6 bases and J gave up 2 bases, with 19 bases separating them.

The chain employs TRBV3-1 and TRBJ1-1, with a tentative D call TRBD1 (5 bases). V shed 1 base and J shed 7 bases, with 7 bases lying between them. The germline gives CDR1 LGHDT, CDR2 YNNKEL (reference sequence). The CDR3 is 12 residues long. CDR3 sequence: CASSQAGVEAFF. The DNA of the CDR3 is TGTGCCAGCAGCCAAGCGGGGGTTGAAGCTTTCTTT.

This clonotype was picked up many times. This chain uses TRBV6-2 or TRBV6-3 with TRBJ2-7, with TRBD1 matching over 8 bases. Germline V gives CDR1 MNHEY, CDR2 SVGEGT. The trim removed 9 bases at V and 2 bases at J, leaving 12 bases unmatched. The CDR3 runs to 15 residues. CDR3 sequence (DNA): TGTGCCAGTCTCCACACAGGGACAGGTGCCTACGAGCAGTACTTC. Its translation is CASLHTGTGAYEQYF.